The entry below describes one T cell receptor beta chain. This entry belongs to a study of T cell responses to AZD1222 COVID-19 vaccine. Overall study context: Analysis merged second doses at about 4 or about 12 weeks.

The V and J ends lost 1 base and 1 base respectively, with 12 bases between them. This CDR3 has 15 residues. CDR1 is SGHRS and CDR2 is YFSETQ in the germline V gene. Measured with immunoSEQ multiplex PCR; TCRdb has only the in-frame clones, and not every one. The table includes some 120,000 clones, 88% detected once. This sample comprised peripheral blood, obtained on day 0 of AZD1222 vaccination. The source of this sequence is an adult in good health. V is TRBV5-1 and J is TRBJ2-7; D unclear. This CDR3 is CASSLSRGRSYEQYF. In nucleotides, the CDR3 is TGCGCCAGCAGCTTGAGCCGAGGACGTTCCTACGAGCAGTACTTC.